These 13 T cell receptor beta chains were sequenced from one sample in a study of post-analysis software for immune sequencing data. Study findings and constraints: Roughly five TRBV segments were more frequent in patients than controls; TRBV5-6, TRBV5-1 and TRBV20-1 belonged to this group.

Unique-molecular-identifier-tagged TCR beta cDNA libraries were used. Each CDR3 protein is one row after TCRdb ran MiXCR on the PCR reads. The sample consists of 820,000 or so distinct CDR3 sequences, roughly 50% of them appearing once. Antigens of these TCRs are unknown. Sequenced material: blood. The origin of the receptors is a girl aged 10-17 years with multiple sclerosis.

The rearrangement joins TRBV29-1 to TRBJ1-1; D might be TRBD1 (5 bases). The V gene lost 4 bases and the J gene lost 1 base, with 10 bases spanning the gap. The CDR3 is 13 residues long. Germline CDR1 reads SQVTM; CDR2 reads ANQGSEA. DNA for the CDR3: TGCAGCGTTGCTAGTCAGGGGAACACTGAAGCTTTCTTT. Translated: CSVASQGNTEAFF.

The chain recombines TRBV10-3 with TRBJ2-1; TRBD2 matches at 8 bases. The V gene's germline CDR1 is ENHRY and CDR2 SYGVKD. The ends lost 1 base at V and 6 bases at J; junction bases unmatched: 8. The CDR3 loop spans 16 amino acids. CDR3 protein: CAISEFGSGSSNEQFF. The CDR3 DNA follows: TGTGCCATCAGTGAGTTCGGGAGCGGGAGTTCCAATGAGCAGTTCTTC.

Only a few counts were recorded for this clonotype. The V call is TRBV7-2, the J call TRBJ2-7; unclear D gene. The V end lost 3 bases, the J end lost 6 bases, and 9 bases lay between the germline ends. CDR1 is SGHTA, CDR2 FQGNSA, per germline. The CDR3 runs to 12 residues. CDR3 sequence: CASSFLTGEQYF. Here the CDR3 DNA reads TGTGCCAGCAGCTTCCTAACTGGCGAGCAGTACTTC.

This clonotype has only a few counts. The gene calls are TRBV5-1 and TRBJ2-7; TRBD1 agrees at 7 bases. The CDR3 spans 14 residues. V shed 4 bases, J shed 5 bases, and the junction held 9 bases outside the gene matches. Germline V lookup: CDR1 SGHRS, CDR2 YFSETQ. CDR3 in amino acids: CASSPGTVSNEQYF. The CDR3, as DNA: TGCGCCAGCAGCCCCGGGACAGTGTCGAACGAGCAGTACTTC.

This clonotype was detected many times. V is TRBV7-3 and J is TRBJ2-1, with 8 bases matching TRBD2. The V gene's germline CDR1 is SGHTA and CDR2 FQGTGA. The CDR3 loop spans 14 amino acids. J was trimmed by 6 bases and V by 4 bases; bases with no gene match: 5. In DNA, the CDR3 is TGTGCCAGCAGCTCCGGGACTAGGGGCAATGAGCAGTTCTTC. This encodes CASSSGTRGNEQFF.

The gene calls are TRBV20-1 and TRBJ2-5; no reliable D call. The CDR3 runs 12 residues. Germline values: CDR1 DFQATT, CDR2 SNEGSKA (reference sequence). Trimming took 6 bases from V and 1 from J, leaving 9 bases between them. Written as DNA, the CDR3 is TGCAGTGCCCAAGGCCTCCAAGAGACCCAGTACTTC. Protein product: CSAQGLQETQYF.

With regard to this clonotype: One end of the junction does not line up with germline, which may come from a read error. The chain has TRBV9 and TRBJ2-1; 10 bases agree with TRBD2. This CDR3 comprises 19 residues. Germline V gene sequence: CDR1 SGDLS, CDR2 YYNGEE. The CDR3 sequence is CVSSVSLPHSGRGNNEQFF. The CDR3 bases are TGTGTCAGCAGCGTATCCCTCCCTCACAGCGGGAGGGGGAACAATGAGCAGTTCTTC. The full variable domain, completed using reference TRBV9 and TRBJ2-1, is DSGVTQTPKHLITATGQRVTLRCSPRSGDLSVYWYQQSLDQGLQFLIQYYNGEERAKGNILERFSAQQFPDLHSELNLSSLELGDSALYFCVSSVSLPHSGRGNNEQFFGPGTRLTVL.

CDR3 in amino acids: CASSLAGVAGSASYEQYF. The CDR3 nucleotides read TGTGCCAGCAGCTTAGCGGGAGTAGCGGGATCCGCCTCCTACGAGCAGTACTTC. The J gene is TRBJ2-7, the V gene TRBV7-9; 8 nucleotides match TRBD2. Germline V gives CDR1 SEHNR, CDR2 FQNEAQ (reference sequence). CDR3 size: 18 residues. J gave up 0 bases and V 0 bases, and 10 bases lay outside the gene matches. Based on the CDR3 plus reference TRBV7-9 and TRBJ2-7, the full variable domain is DTGVSQNPRHKITKRGQNVTFRCDPISEHNRLYWYRQTLGQGPEFLTYFQNEAQLEKSRLLSDRFSAERPKGSFSTLEIQRTEQGDSAMYLCASSLAGVAGSASYEQYFGPGTRLTVT.

This clonotype showed up just a few times. The chain has TRBV28 and TRBJ2-7, with TRBD2 as a possible D gene (6 bases). The V end was cut by 7 bases, the J end by 2 bases, with 9 bases between. The CDR3 has 12 amino acids. Germline CDR1 and CDR2: MDHEN and SYDVKM. CDR3 sequence: CASNPGAYEQYF. The CDR3 nucleotides are TGTGCCAGCAATCCGGGGGCCTACGAGCAGTACTTC.

The chain combines TRBV6-2 or TRBV6-3 with TRBJ2-6; 8 nucleotides agree with TRBD1. From germline, CDR1 is MNHEY and CDR2 SVGEGT. The CDR3 spans 17 residues. Trimming at V came to 7 bases and at J to 0 bases, leaving 8 bases not matched to a gene. This chain's CDR3 is CASKRWTGPSGANVLTF. CDR3 sequence (DNA): TGTGCCAGCAAGCGTTGGACAGGGCCCTCTGGGGCCAACGTCCTGACTTTC.

This chain connects TRBV20-1 to TRBJ1-5; 7 positions match TRBD1. CDR1 DFQATT and CDR2 SNEGSKA come from the germline V gene (reference sequence). With V trimmed by 5 bases and J by 5 bases, 3 bases remained unmatched. The CDR3 contains 12 residues. CDR3 sequence reads: CSAVTGDQPQHF. The CDR3 DNA follows: TGCAGTGCTGTTACAGGGGATCAGCCCCAGCATTTT.

This sequence joins TRBV10-3 and TRBJ2-3; 8 bases are a match to TRBD2. The V segment lost 4 bases and the J segment 2 bases; nucleotides outside the gene matches: 17. Per the germline V gene, CDR1 is ENHRY and CDR2 is SYGVKD. The CDR3 is made up of 19 amino acids. The CDR3 coding sequence is TGTGCCATCAGTGGGGAGCGGGAGAAGCTCAAACCACTCACAGATACGCAGTATTTT. Its translation is CAISGEREKLKPLTDTQYF.

V and J are TRBV5-1 and TRBJ2-5; a possible D gene is TRBD1 (5 bases). From germline, CDR1 is SGHRS and CDR2 YFSETQ. V was cut by 2 bases and J by 4 bases, with 21 bases left in between. The CDR3 length is 17 residues. The CDR3 bases are TGCGCCAGCAGCTTCCGTCCAGGGCCACTGACCCGAGAGACCCAGTACTTC. Amino acid sequence: CASSFRPGPLTRETQYF.